The 24 T cell receptor beta chains below come from one sample, sequenced in a study of CD8+ T cells in alopecia areata. Extraction and reverse transcription of RNA yielded cDNA as the sequencing template. The data were produced by immunoSEQ multiplex PCR, yet TCRdb's version contains in-frame clones alone and is incomplete. Among some 200,000 clones listed, over 50% were seen once. Sequencing was performed on CD4+ T cells sorted from blood, taken at week 0. These receptors were obtained from a human donor with alopecia areata.

This chain connects TRBV30 to TRBJ1-3; 7 bases align to TRBD1. V lost 4 bases, J lost 9 bases, and 9 bases stayed unmatched. The V gene's germline CDR1 is GTSNPN and CDR2 SVGIG (reference sequence). This CDR3 comprises 13 residues. Written as DNA, the CDR3 is TGTGCCTGGAAGGAAGGGGGCGGGAGCACCATATATTTT. Translating it yields CAWKEGGGSTIYF.

DNA of the CDR3: TGTGCCAGCGGATCAATAGTCCAGGGCTACGAGCAGTACTTC. This sequence encodes CASGSIVQGYEQYF. The rearrangement uses TRBV28 and TRBJ2-7; a possible D gene is TRBD1 (5 bases). Germline CDR1 reads MDHEN; CDR2 reads SYDVKM. The V gene lost 8 bases and the J gene lost 3 bases, with 17 bases spanning the gap. The CDR3 is 14 amino acids.

The V gene is TRBV7-9, the J gene TRBJ1-1; 8 bases align to TRBD1. CDR1 is SEHNR, CDR2 FQNEAQ, per germline (reference sequence). This CDR3 comprises 14 residues. After removal of 6 bases from V and 3 bases from J, the junction contained 6 bases not matched to a gene. The CDR3 protein is CASRLQGADTEAFF. CDR3 coding DNA: TGTGCCAGCAGACTGCAGGGGGCGGACACTGAAGCTTTCTTT.

This clone has more than one count but fewer than ten. Other DNA variants within this sample encode the same CDR3. This CDR3 reads CASSLEETQYF. As DNA, the CDR3 is TGTGCCAGCTCGCTGGAAGAGACCCAGTACTTC. The chain links TRBV18 to TRBJ2-5; D remains ambiguous. The CDR3 is 11 residues long. Trimming cost V 6 bases and J 3 bases, with 5 bases left between them. Germline V gene sequence: CDR1 KGHSH, CDR2 LQKENI.

The V gene is TRBV5-6, the J gene TRBJ2-3; 12 nucleotides agree with TRBD1. Losses at the gene ends were 4 bases for V and 8 bases for J; bases not matched to a gene: 11. The CDR3 loop spans 16 amino acids. Germline lookup yields CDR1 SGHDT and CDR2 YYEEEE. The CDR3 protein is CASSLVGTGGGGTQYF. For the CDR3, the DNA is TGTGCCAGCAGCCTCGTTGGGACAGGGGGCGGAGGTACGCAGTATTTT.

The chain is built from TRBV30 and TRBJ1-4; 10 bases align to TRBD1. From germline, CDR1 is GTSNPN and CDR2 SVGIG (reference sequence). CDR3 size: 14 residues. Losses at the gene ends were 3 bases for V and 8 bases for J; bases not matched to a gene: 6. CDR3 nucleotides: TGTGCCTGGAGGACCGGGACAGGGGACGAAAAACTGTTTTTT. It specifies CAWRTGTGDEKLFF.

V usage is TRBV7-7 and J usage is TRBJ2-5; D gene uncertain. The germline V gene has CDR1 SSHAT and CDR2 FNYEAQ (reference sequence). This CDR3 is 14 amino acids long. Trimming pared 4 bases from V and 5 bases from J, leaving 14 bases between. This CDR3 is CASSSSAVRETQYF. The CDR3 nucleotides read TGTGCCAGCAGCTCATCCGCCGTACGTGAGACCCAGTACTTC.

The chain couples TRBV19 to TRBJ2-7; D gene ambiguous. Between the trimmed V and J ends, which lost 3 bases and 4 bases, there was a span of 10 bases. Germline V gene data show CDR1 as LNHDA and CDR2 as SQIVND (reference sequence). This CDR3 is 13 amino acids long. The CDR3 DNA reads as TGTGCCAGTAGTATGCGCGGTCCGTACGAGCAGTACTTC. The encoded protein is CASSMRGPYEQYF.

As regards this clone: Other DNA sequences of this sample code for an identical CDR3. This sequence joins TRBV29-1 and TRBJ2-5; TRBD1 matches 8 bases. This CDR3 has 12 residues. CDR1 and CDR2 (germline): SQVTM, ANQGSEA. Germline trimming cut 7 bases from V and 2 bases from J; bases unmatched to any gene: 3. The CDR3 DNA reads as TGCAGCGCGAACAGGGGGCAAGAGACCCAGTACTTC. Translation: CSANRGQETQYF. Together with reference TRBV29-1 and TRBJ2-5, the CDR3 gives the full variable domain: SAVISQKPSRDICQRGTSLTIQCQVDSQVTMMFWYRQQPGQSLTLIATANQGSEATYESGFVIDKFPISRPNLTFSTLTVSNMSPEDSSIYLCSANRGQETQYFGPGTRLLVL.

This clone was observed a few times. The CDR3 region is CASSFGGGARETQYF. In nucleotides, the CDR3 is TGTGCCAGCAGCTTTGGCGGGGGGGCCCGAGAGACCCAGTACTTC. The chain combines TRBV11-1 with TRBJ2-5; 9 bases align to TRBD2. The CDR3 is made up of 15 amino acids. Losses at the gene ends were 3 bases for V and 4 bases for J; bases not matched to a gene: 6. Germline-derived CDR1 and CDR2 are SGHAT and FQDESV (reference sequence).

The chain has TRBV5-1 and TRBJ2-1; TRBD1 matches at 8 bases. V dropped 4 bases and J dropped 7; count of bases not matched to a gene: 10. Germline CDR1 SGHRS, CDR2 YFSETQ. There are 15 residues in the CDR3. As DNA, the CDR3 is TGCGCCAGCAGCCTAGACGGACAGGGAGAGAATGAGCAGTTCTTC. This codes for CASSLDGQGENEQFF.

The CDR3 reads CASSTRPNYGYTF. The DNA of the CDR3 is TGTGCCAGCAGTACACGACCTAACTATGGCTACACCTTC. The rearrangement joins TRBV6-6 to TRBJ1-2; the D is unclear. V gave up 5 bases and J gave up 0 bases, with 7 bases separating them. The CDR3 has 13 amino acids. Germline values: CDR1 MNHNY, CDR2 SVGAGI (reference sequence).

V and J are TRBV30 and TRBJ1-6; D gene unclear. Trimming removed 0 bases from V and 7 bases from J, with 7 bases in between. The CDR3 totals 13 residues. In germline, CDR1 is GTSNPN, CDR2 SVGIG (reference sequence). This CDR3 is CAWSVFGNSPLHF. Written as DNA, the CDR3 is TGTGCCTGGAGTGTATTCGGGAATTCACCCCTCCACTTT.

The J gene is TRBJ2-7, the V gene TRBV27; D is possibly TRBD1 (6 bases). The V gene's germline CDR1 is MNHEY and CDR2 SMNVEV (reference sequence). The CDR3 length is 17 residues. V lost 4 bases to trimming and J lost 0 bases, with 19 bases between them. The CDR3 DNA sequence: TGTGCCAGCAGTTATCGCCGGGACACCTATAGCTCCTACGAGCAGTACTTC. Translating gives CASSYRRDTYSSYEQYF.

This clone came up a few times. Other DNA sequences in the sample encode the same CDR3. The gene calls are TRBV5-1 and TRBJ2-7; D uncertain. The CDR3 is 12 amino acids. Germline assignment: CDR1 SGHRS and CDR2 YFSETQ. Trimming shortened V by 0 bases and J by 2 bases, and 3 bases separated the two germline ends. In DNA, the CDR3 is TGCGCCAGCAGCTTGGTCCCCTACGAGCAGTACTTC. Its protein product is CASSLVPYEQYF.

The chain combines TRBV27 with TRBJ2-3, with D perhaps matching TRBD2 (7 bases). The length of the CDR3 is 21 residues. V was trimmed by 5 bases and J by 0 bases, leaving 30 bases between them. In germline, CDR1 is MNHEY, CDR2 SMNVEV (reference sequence). The CDR3 DNA follows: TGTGCCAGCAGTCCCCCGGTTCTCGTAGGGGGGGCCCCTCCTAGCACAGATACGCAGTATTTT. It yields the protein CASSPPVLVGGAPPSTDTQYF.

J is TRBJ2-2 and V is TRBV29-1, with D possibly TRBD2 on 6 matching bases. The CDR3 is 14 amino acids. V lost 7 bases to trimming and J lost 0 bases, with 12 bases between them. CDR1 and CDR2 (germline): SQVTM, ANQGSEA. Written as DNA, the CDR3 is TGCAGCGGAAGACTAGGGACGAACACCGGGGAGCTGTTTTTT. Its protein is CSGRLGTNTGELFF.

The chain employs TRBV9 and TRBJ1-6; 9 bases line up with TRBD1. Germline V gene data show CDR1 as SGDLS and CDR2 as YYNGEE. The CDR3 length is 14 residues. After removal of 4 bases from V and 7 bases from J, the junction contained 3 bases not matched to a gene. In DNA form, the CDR3 reads TGTGCCAGCAGCCTGACAGGGGGAAATTCACCCCTCCACTTT. This translates into CASSLTGGNSPLHF.

The rearrangement uses TRBV5-4 and TRBJ2-3, with D tentatively TRBD2 (6 bases). The V and J ends lost 4 bases and 5 bases respectively, with 17 bases between them. The CDR3 loop spans 15 amino acids. Germline assignment: CDR1 SGHNT and CDR2 YYREEE (reference sequence). The CDR3, as DNA: TGTGCCAGCAGCGGGGACTCCTCTGGAGGAGATACGCAGTATTTT. Translating gives CASSGDSSGGDTQYF.

This clone is a singleton in its sample. The chain carries TRBV14 and TRBJ1-5; D is undetermined. CDR3 length: 15 residues. Germline loops: CDR1 SGHDN, CDR2 FVKESK. V lost 2 bases to trimming and J lost 4 bases, with 12 bases between them. DNA of the CDR3: TGTGCCAGCAGCCAACGGGCACAGACAAATCAGCCCCAGCATTTT. Protein sequence: CASSQRAQTNQPQHF.

This clone was seen only once. The gene calls are TRBV29-1 and TRBJ2-7; no clear D gene. The CDR3 loop spans 13 amino acids. V shed 5 bases and J shed 2 bases, with 13 bases lying between them. From germline, CDR1 is SQVTM and CDR2 ANQGSEA. DNA of the CDR3: TGCAGCGTTCCGCTTGCAGGAACCTACGAGCAGTACTTC. Protein product: CSVPLAGTYEQYF.

J is TRBJ2-3 and V is TRBV29-1; D ambiguous. The CDR3 runs to 15 residues. Deletions cut 6 bases from V and 1 base from J, with 17 bases between. CDR1 and CDR2 (germline): SQVTM, ANQGSEA. Here the CDR3 reads CSVADKGRRTDTQYF. CDR3 nucleotides: TGCAGCGTGGCGGATAAGGGCAGGCGCACAGATACGCAGTATTTT.

The chain recombines TRBV5-1 with TRBJ1-1; D is possibly TRBD1 (5 bases). V was cut by 1 base and J by 6 bases, with 10 bases left in between. This CDR3 comprises 13 residues. The germline gives CDR1 SGHRS, CDR2 YFSETQ. CDR3 bases: TGCGCCAGCAGCTTGTGGGGGGAGGCTGAAGCTTTCTTT. Protein: CASSLWGEAEAFF.

The V call is TRBV30, the J call TRBJ2-1, with 11 bases aligning to TRBD2. The germline V gene encodes CDR1 GTSNPN and CDR2 SVGIG (reference sequence). This CDR3 is 14 amino acids long. Germline trimming cut 4 bases from V and 2 bases from J; bases unmatched to any gene: 1. The CDR3 is CAWTSGGPYNEQFF. The CDR3 DNA reads TGTGCCTGGACTAGCGGGGGGCCCTACAATGAGCAGTTCTTC. Supplemented by reference TRBV30 and TRBJ2-1, the full variable domain reads SQTIHQWPATLVQPVGSPLSLECTVEGTSNPNLYWYRQAAGRGLQLLFYSVGIGQISSEVPQNLSASRPQDRQFILSSKKLLLSDSGFYLCAWTSGGPYNEQFFGPGTRLTVL.